At least ten counts were recorded for the clone carrying this T cell receptor (beta chain). With 4 bases removed from V and 5 bases from J, the gap between germline ends came to 7 bases. CDR1 is PRHDT and CDR2 is FYEKMQ in the germline V gene (reference sequence). The CDR3 length is 12 residues. From around 20,000 to 1,000,000 sorted cells, naive CD8 libraries were generated with 10%, 30% or 50% RNA. CD8+CD4-CCR7+CD45RA+ cells were sorted as naive CD8 T cells. This entry belongs to a study of molecular identifiers for immune sequencing clone quantification. One entry per CDR3 protein, called by TCRdb with MiXCR from the PCR reads. The data show about 100,000 distinct CDR3 sequences, 35% to 40% seen once.

The receptor was derived from a human donor in good health. Some libraries in this study had Jurkat cell RNA spiked in. The sample taken for sequencing was naive CD8+ T cells from blood, with Jurkat cell RNA spiked in. The subset here: FACS-sorted CD8+CD4-CCR7+CD45RA+ naive T cells. This chain links TRBV13 with TRBJ2-3; tentative D call: TRBD1 (5 bases). The chain's CDR3 is CASSWGEDTQYF. In DNA form, the CDR3 reads TGTGCCAGCAGCTGGGGCGAAGATACGCAGTATTTT.